This T cell receptor beta chain originates from a study of shared clonotypes between healthy human individuals. Study-level findings and limits: Investigators expected sequencing depth to affect clonotype sharing among donors. Generation probabilities of non-shared clonotypes were lower (relative to those shared by all four donors).

Germline V gene data show CDR1 as LGHNA and CDR2 as YNFKEQ. Trimming pared 4 bases from V and 6 bases from J, leaving 9 bases between. The length of the CDR3 is 12 residues. A deep-level run was used for the assay. The authors loaded about 200 ng DNA, about 30,000 T cell genomes, into sorted-subset replicate PCRs. Sequencing was performed with immunoSEQ multiplex PCR; in TCRdb, only in-frame clones are kept and a portion is missing. The sample contains millions of clones, roughly 96% of which appear only once. Worth noting for this clone: The target antigen is unknown.

Material: naive CD4+ T cells sorted from blood. This sample's subset: CD45RA+ positively selected. The V gene is TRBV4-2, the J gene TRBJ1-2, with unresolved D. The TCR comes from a man between 18 and 29 years old in good health. CDR3 DNA sequence: TGTGCCAGCAGCCGCGGTAGGGATGGCTACACCTTC. It yields the protein CASSRGRDGYTF.